These 21 T cell receptor beta chains originate from one sample sequenced in a study of T cell changes during pregnancy in multiple sclerosis. The protocol was immunoSEQ multiplex PCR, while the TCRdb copy is restricted to in-frame clones and leaves out a portion. The repertoire holds 83,000 or so clones, with 94% as singletons. Material: peripheral blood, obtained after pregnancy. The receptors stem from a female donor in good health, enrolled as a control in a pregnancy study.

The chain carries TRBV2 and TRBJ1-4; 7 nucleotides align to TRBD1. The trim removed 6 bases at V and 5 bases at J, leaving 9 bases unmatched. Germline V CDR1 and CDR2: SNHLY, FYNNEI. This CDR3 has 15 residues. In DNA form, the CDR3 reads TGTGCCAGCAGACAAACCGGGACAGACAATGAAAAACTGTTTTTT. It translates to CASRQTGTDNEKLFF. The complete variable domain, with remaining parts taken from reference TRBV2 and TRBJ1-4, reads EPEVTQTPSHQVTQMGQEVILRCVPISNHLYFYWYRQILGQKVEFLVSFYNNEISEKSEIFDDQFSVERPDGSNFTLKIRSTKLEDSAMYFCASRQTGTDNEKLFFGSGTQLSVL.

The chain has TRBV19 and TRBJ2-7; TRBD2 matches at 10 bases. The CDR3 totals 15 residues. V lost 5 bases, J lost 3 bases, and 7 bases stayed unmatched. Germline values: CDR1 LNHDA, CDR2 SQIVND (reference sequence). CDR3 region: CASSPLAGDVYEQYF. The CDR3 DNA reads as TGTGCCAGTAGTCCTCTAGCGGGAGATGTCTACGAGCAGTACTTC.

The chain joins TRBV18 to TRBJ1-3, with 8 bases fitting TRBD1. This CDR3 contains 15 residues. The germline CDR1 and CDR2 sequences are KGHSH and LQKENI. V lost 3 bases and J lost 7; bases outside the gene matches: 8. CDR3 DNA: TGTGCCAGCTCACCCCGGGGACAGGCGGGGAACACCATATATTTT. This gives the protein CASSPRGQAGNTIYF.

This rearrangement joins TRBV7-2 to TRBJ2-7; TRBD1 might be the D (6 bases). Trimming took off 3 bases at V and 3 bases at J, with 12 bases between the two ends. Germline values: CDR1 SGHTA, CDR2 FQGNSA. The CDR3 loop spans 14 amino acids. DNA for the CDR3: TGTGCCAGCAGCTTTAAACGGACAGACTACGAGCAGTACTTC. Protein sequence: CASSFKRTDYEQYF.

The CDR3 is CSTQEGGMNYGYTF. Written as DNA, the CDR3 is TGCAGCACGCAGGAAGGGGGAATGAACTATGGCTACACCTTC. The chain combines TRBV29-1 with TRBJ1-2, with D possibly TRBD1 on 6 matching bases. This CDR3 has 14 amino acids. The V gene lost 8 bases and the J gene lost 2 bases, with 18 bases spanning the gap. The germline V gene encodes CDR1 SQVTM and CDR2 ANQGSEA.

J is TRBJ2-1 and V is TRBV28; 7 bases agree with TRBD1. This CDR3 spans 12 amino acids. Germline loops: CDR1 MDHEN, CDR2 SYDVKM. Trimming cost V 6 bases and J 10 bases; bases outside gene matches: 6. In DNA form, the CDR3 reads TGTGCCAGCAGCCCGGACAGGCCAGAGCAGTTCTTC. The encoded protein is CASSPDRPEQFF.

The chain carries TRBV28 and TRBJ2-7; 9 nucleotides match TRBD1. J lost 1 base, V lost 7 bases, and 8 bases had no gene match. Germline V lookup: CDR1 MDHEN, CDR2 SYDVKM. The CDR3 sequence is 15 residues long. The CDR3 sequence: CASTSSGTGSYEQYF. The CDR3 nucleotides read TGTGCCAGCACTTCGTCCGGGACAGGGTCCTACGAGCAGTACTTC.

The V gene is TRBV28, the J gene TRBJ1-5, with 11 bases that match TRBD1. Trimming cost V 7 bases and J 9 bases; bases outside gene matches: 11. CDR1 is MDHEN and CDR2 is SYDVKM in the germline V gene. This CDR3 has 15 amino acids. This chain's CDR3 is CASTGTGGVLWPQHF. As DNA, the CDR3 is TGTGCCAGCACCGGGACAGGGGGTGTTCTATGGCCCCAGCATTTT.

The chain carries TRBV7-2 and TRBJ2-2, with D possibly matching TRBD2 (7 bases). The CDR3 spans 16 residues. Germline loops: CDR1 SGHTA, CDR2 FQGNSA. V dropped 4 bases and J dropped 6 bases, with 18 bases sitting between them. The CDR3 DNA sequence: TGTGCCAGCAGCTGGGGGGGCGGGAGTAGCTCCGGGGAGCTGTTTTTT. Translating gives CASSWGGGSSSGELFF.

The chain joins TRBV10-1 to TRBJ2-1; possibly TRBD1 for D (5 bases). The CDR3 extends over 15 amino acids. Per the germline V gene, CDR1 is WNHNN and CDR2 is SYGVQD (reference sequence). V gave up 6 bases and J gave up 6 bases, with 18 bases separating them. The CDR3 DNA reads as TGCGCCAGCAGCCTGCCCCCCCGCAGGGTCAATGAGCAGTTCTTC. It specifies CASSLPPRRVNEQFF.

The genes are TRBV6-5 and TRBJ2-2, with 7 positions matching TRBD1. V lost 5 bases and J lost 6; bases outside the gene matches: 6. CDR1 is MNHEY, CDR2 SVGAGI, per germline. This CDR3 is built from 14 residues. CDR3: CASSTIQGSGELFF. The DNA of the CDR3 is TGTGCCAGCAGTACAATACAGGGGTCCGGGGAGCTGTTTTTT.

J is TRBJ2-7 and V is TRBV4-1, with D possibly TRBD1 on 5 matching bases. In germline, CDR1 is MGHRA, CDR2 YSYEKL. Deletions cut 6 bases from V and 2 bases from J, with 14 bases between. This CDR3 region has 14 residues. CDR3 residues: CASSPRASTYEQYF. Here the CDR3 DNA reads TGCGCCAGCAGTCCCAGGGCGTCCACCTACGAGCAGTACTTC.

The chain is built from TRBV12-5 and TRBJ2-2, with 13 nucleotides matching TRBD2. J gave up 6 bases and V 0 bases, and 1 base lay outside the gene matches. The CDR3 totals 16 residues. The germline V gene has CDR1 LGHNT and CDR2 FRNRAP. In DNA form, the CDR3 reads TGTGCTAGTGGTTTGGTACTAGCGGGAGGGCCCGGGGAGCTGTTTTTT. Protein: CASGLVLAGGPGELFF.

The chain couples TRBV28 to TRBJ2-1, with D maybe TRBD1 (5 bases). Germline V gene data show CDR1 as MDHEN and CDR2 as SYDVKM. The V gene lost 7 bases and the J gene lost 9 bases, with 19 bases spanning the gap. The CDR3 extends over 14 amino acids. Here the CDR3 reads CASTSQEVRGEQFF. The CDR3 nucleotides are TGTGCCAGCACCTCCCAAGAAGTTAGGGGTGAGCAGTTCTTC.

The rearrangement uses TRBV6-5 and TRBJ2-7; tentative D call: TRBD1 (6 bases). V gave up 6 bases and J gave up 0 bases, with 12 bases separating them. CDR3 length: 14 amino acids. Per germline, CDR1 MNHEY and CDR2 SVGAGI. The CDR3 is CASSKDSGSYEQYF. For the CDR3, the DNA is TGTGCCAGCAGCAAGGACAGTGGCTCCTACGAGCAGTACTTC.

This rearrangement joins TRBV2 to TRBJ2-7; D perhaps matches TRBD1 (5 bases). Germline loops: CDR1 SNHLY, CDR2 FYNNEI. Trimming took off 8 bases at V and 4 bases at J, with 18 bases between the two ends. The CDR3 loop spans 14 amino acids. CDR3 in amino acids: CASVRAMRSYEQYF. CDR3 bases: TGTGCCAGCGTCAGGGCGATGCGATCATACGAGCAGTACTTC.

This chain joins TRBV7-9 and TRBJ2-3, with 9 positions matching TRBD2. The CDR3 has 16 amino acids. The germline CDR1 and CDR2 sequences are SEHNR and FQNEAQ (reference sequence). Trimming took 1 base from V and 2 from J; bases not matched to a gene: 4. CDR3 loop: CASSLGASGITDTQYF. The CDR3 nucleotides read TGTGCCAGCAGCTTAGGGGCTAGCGGGATCACAGATACGCAGTATTTT.

This clone was seen once. The gene calls are TRBV27 and TRBJ1-6; 7 bases align to TRBD1. Losses at the gene ends were 4 bases for V and 9 bases for J; bases not matched to a gene: 6. This CDR3 is 14 amino acids long. Germline CDR1 reads MNHEY; CDR2 reads SMNVEV (reference sequence). The CDR3 here is CASSSSTGFSPLHF. As DNA, the CDR3 is TGTGCCAGCAGTTCCTCGACAGGGTTTTCACCCCTCCACTTT.

The chain combines TRBV7-2 with TRBJ2-4; D may be TRBD2 (5 bases). Per the germline V gene, CDR1 is SGHTA and CDR2 is FQGNSA. Trimming removed 5 bases from V and 0 bases from J, with 23 bases in between. The CDR3 extends over 19 amino acids. The CDR3 coding sequence is TGTGCCAGCAGCCCCCGGGGTCCCAGCGGATTTATAGCCAAAAACATTCAGTACTTC. Its translation is CASSPRGPSGFIAKNIQYF.

The chain uses TRBV2 and TRBJ2-7; 12 bases line up with TRBD2. In germline, CDR1 is SNHLY, CDR2 FYNNEI. V was pared by 8 bases and J by 3 bases, with 2 bases of the junction left unmatched. The CDR3 loop spans 13 amino acids. The CDR3 spells CASWTSGIYEQYF. The CDR3 DNA reads TGTGCCAGCTGGACTAGCGGGATCTACGAGCAGTACTTC.

The rearrangement joins TRBV5-8 to TRBJ2-5; D is undetermined. V was cut by 4 bases and J by 3 bases, with 13 bases left in between. This CDR3 has 14 residues. Germline V lookup: CDR1 SGHTS, CDR2 YDEGEE. CDR3 DNA: TGTGCCAGCAGCCTCCGAGCTGCCAAAGAGACCCAGTACTTC. Protein: CASSLRAAKETQYF.